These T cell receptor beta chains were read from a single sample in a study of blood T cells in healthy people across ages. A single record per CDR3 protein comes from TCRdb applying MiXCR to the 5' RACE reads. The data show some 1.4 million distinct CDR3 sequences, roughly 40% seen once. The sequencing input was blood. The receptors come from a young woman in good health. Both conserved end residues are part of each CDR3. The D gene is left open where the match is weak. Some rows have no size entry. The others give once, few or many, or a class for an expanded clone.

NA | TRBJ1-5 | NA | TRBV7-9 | CASSPREGSNQPQHF | TGTGCCAGCAGCCCCAGGGAAGGTAGCAATCAGCCCCAGCATTTT
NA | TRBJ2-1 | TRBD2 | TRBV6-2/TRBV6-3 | CARGFLSGSNNEQFF | TGTGCCAGGGGATTCCTTAGCGGGAGCAACAATGAGCAGTTCTTC
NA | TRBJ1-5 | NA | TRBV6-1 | CASSDRPADSNQPQHF | TGTGCCAGCAGTGATAGGCCAGCCGATAGCAATCAGCCCCAGCATTTT
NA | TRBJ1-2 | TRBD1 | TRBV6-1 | CASNPGGTNYGYTF | TGTGCCAGCAACCCAGGGGGCACGAACTATGGCTACACCTTC
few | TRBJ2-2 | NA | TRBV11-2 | CASSLLGASTGELFF | TGTGCCAGCAGCTTACTGGGGGCTAGCACCGGGGAGCTGTTTTTT
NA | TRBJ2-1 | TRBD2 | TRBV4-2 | CASSQVSASGNNEQFF | TGTGCCAGCAGCCAAGTATCCGCTAGCGGGAACAATGAGCAGTTCTTC
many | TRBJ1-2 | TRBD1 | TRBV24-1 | CATSGQGANYGYTF | TGTGCCACCAGTGGTCAGGGGGCTAACTATGGCTACACCTTC
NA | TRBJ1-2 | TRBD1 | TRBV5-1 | CASSDRDSRSYTF | TGCGCCAGCTCTGACCGGGACAGTAGGAGCTACACCTTC
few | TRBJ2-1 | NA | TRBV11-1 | CASSTRGGGGIRTQFF | TGTGCCAGCAGCACTAGAGGGGGCGGGGGTATCCGGACGCAGTTCTTC
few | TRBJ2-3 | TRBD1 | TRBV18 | CASSPDTGADTQYF | TGTGCCAGCTCACCAGATACAGGGGCAGATACGCAGTATTTT
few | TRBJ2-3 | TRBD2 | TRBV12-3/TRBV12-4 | CASSPGLAGAPGTQYF | TGTGCCAGCAGTCCCGGACTAGCGGGGGCCCCGGGTACGCAGTATTTT
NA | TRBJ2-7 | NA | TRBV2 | CASSDRDGPYEQYF | TGTGCCAGCAGTGATCGGGACGGGCCCTACGAGCAGTACTTC
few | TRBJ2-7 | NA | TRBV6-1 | CASSDSTSYEQYF | TGTGCCAGCAGTGATAGCACTTCCTACGAGCAGTACTTC
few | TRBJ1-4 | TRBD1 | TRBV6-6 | CASRGGNEKLFF | TGTGCCAGCAGAGGGGGCAATGAAAAACTGTTTTTT
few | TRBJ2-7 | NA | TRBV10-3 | CAIRDAYEQYF | TGTGCCATTAGGGACGCCTACGAGCAGTACTTC
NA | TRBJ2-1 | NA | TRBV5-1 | CASSSDPRSSYNEQFF | TGCGCCAGCAGCTCGGATCCCCGGAGCTCCTACAATGAGCAGTTCTTC
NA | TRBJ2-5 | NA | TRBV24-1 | CATSVAGTDDEQYF | TGTGCCACCAGTGTGGCGGGAACGGACGATGAGCAGTACTTC
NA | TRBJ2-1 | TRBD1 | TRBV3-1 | CASSQAWGRQGYNEQFF | TGTGCCAGCAGCCAAGCCTGGGGGAGACAGGGGTACAATGAGCAGTTCTTC
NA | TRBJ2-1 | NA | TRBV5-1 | CASSQTAGLDHEQFF | TGCGCCAGCAGCCAAACTGCGGGCCTTGACCATGAGCAGTTCTTC
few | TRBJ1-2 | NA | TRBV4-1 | CASSQSDGDYGYTF | TGCGCCAGCAGCCAGTCGGACGGGGATTATGGCTACACCTTC
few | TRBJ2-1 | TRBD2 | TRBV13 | CASSTRLAGNEQFF | TGTGCCAGCAGCACCCGACTAGCAGGCAATGAGCAGTTCTTC
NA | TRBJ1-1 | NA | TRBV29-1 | CSGRGGTEAFF | TGCAGCGGGCGGGGGGGGACTGAAGCTTTCTTT
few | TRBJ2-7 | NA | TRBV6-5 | CASSYSKGTYEQYF | TGTGCCAGCAGTTACTCGAAGGGTACCTACGAGCAGTACTTC
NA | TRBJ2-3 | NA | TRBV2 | CASSATGVVRDTQYF | TGTGCCAGCAGTGCGACGGGGGTAGTGCGAGATACGCAGTATTTT
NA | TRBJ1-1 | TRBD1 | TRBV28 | CASSYLGDRGPEAFF | TGTGCCAGCAGCTACCTAGGCGACAGGGGCCCTGAAGCTTTCTTT
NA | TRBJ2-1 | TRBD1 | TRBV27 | CASSLSGTGVYNEQFF | TGTGCCAGCAGTTTATCGGGGACAGGGGTTTACAATGAGCAGTTCTTC
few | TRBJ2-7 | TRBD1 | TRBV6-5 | CASSRGQILGEQYF | TGTGCCAGCAGTCGGGGACAGATATTGGGGGAGCAGTACTTC
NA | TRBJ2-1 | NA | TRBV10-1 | CASSEGPAWSSGGSYNEQFF | TGCGCCAGCAGTGAAGGTCCGGCCTGGAGTAGCGGTGGCTCCTACAATGAGCAGTTCTTC
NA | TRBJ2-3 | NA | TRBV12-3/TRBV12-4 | CASSLVGALRDTQYF | TGTGCCAGCAGTTTAGTAGGGGCCCTACGGGATACGCAGTATTTT
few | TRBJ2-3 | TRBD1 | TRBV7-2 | CASSLVSRQGATDTQYF | TGTGCCAGCAGCTTAGTTAGTCGACAGGGGGCCACAGATACGCAGTATTTT
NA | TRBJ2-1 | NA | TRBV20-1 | CSAPHNEQFF | TGCAGTGCTCCTCATAATGAGCAGTTCTTC
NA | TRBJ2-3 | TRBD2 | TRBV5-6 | CASRSGLAVLTDTQYF | TGTGCCAGCAGGTCGGGACTAGCGGTGCTCACAGATACGCAGTATTTT
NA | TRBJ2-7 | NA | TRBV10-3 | CAISDYKGEQYF | TGTGCCATCAGTGACTACAAGGGCGAGCAGTACTTC
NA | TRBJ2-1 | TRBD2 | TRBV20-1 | CSAVSGSFYNEQFF | TGCAGTGCTGTAAGCGGGAGTTTCTACAATGAGCAGTTCTTC
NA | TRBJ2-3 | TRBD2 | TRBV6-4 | CASSVLAGVSTDTQYF | TGTGCCAGCAGTGTTCTAGCGGGAGTTAGCACAGATACGCAGTATTTT
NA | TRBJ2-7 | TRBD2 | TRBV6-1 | CASSGTRVYEQYF | TGTGCCAGCAGTGGGACTAGAGTATACGAGCAGTACTTC
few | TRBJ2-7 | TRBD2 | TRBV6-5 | CASSYPKSGGDVLKYEQYF | TGTGCCAGCAGTTACCCAAAAAGCGGGGGTGATGTGCTTAAATACGAGCAGTACTTC
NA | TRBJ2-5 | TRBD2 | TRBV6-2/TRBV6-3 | CASTQAGVGYF | TGTGCCAGCACTCAGGCGGGAGTTGGGTACTTC
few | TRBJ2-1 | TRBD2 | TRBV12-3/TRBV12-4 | CASSLPRGVMNEQFF | TGTGCCAGCAGTTTACCGCGGGGGGTCATGAATGAGCAGTTCTTC
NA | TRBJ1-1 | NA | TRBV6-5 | CASSYSGKSEAFF | TGTGCCAGCAGTTACTCGGGGAAATCTGAAGCTTTCTTT
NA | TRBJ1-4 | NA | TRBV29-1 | CSVGTGRVEKLFF | TGCAGCGTCGGGACCGGGAGGGTCGAAAAACTGTTTTTT
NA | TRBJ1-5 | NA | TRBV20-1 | CSARDLGNQPQHF | TGCAGTGCTAGAGATTTGGGGAATCAGCCCCAGCATTTT
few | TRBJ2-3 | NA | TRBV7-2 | CASSYPGLTDTQYF | TGTGCCAGCAGCTACCCGGGCCTCACAGATACGCAGTATTTT
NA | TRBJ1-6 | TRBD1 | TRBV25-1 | CASSELGLGQANSPLHF | TGTGCCAGCAGTGAATTGGGTTTGGGACAGGCTAATTCACCCCTCCACTTT
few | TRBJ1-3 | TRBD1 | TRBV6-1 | CASSPGQTFSSGNTIYF | TGTGCCAGCAGCCCGGGACAGACCTTTAGCTCTGGAAACACCATATATTTT